This paragraph reports one T cell receptor (beta chain). The target antigen is unknown. This CDR3 spans 13 amino acids. The germline gives CDR1 GTSNPN, CDR2 SVGIG (reference sequence). V lost 7 bases and J lost 5, with 12 bases in between. This sample is part of a study of shared clonotypes between healthy human individuals. General study findings and limits: The generation probabilities recorded for non-shared clonotypes fell below those of clonotypes shared by all four donors.

The assay was immunoSEQ multiplex PCR, and TCRdb's table has in-frame clones only and misses some. The sample records 2 million to 2.5 million clones, more than 90% being singletons. This rearrangement joins TRBV30 to TRBJ1-6; no definite D call. This receptor was obtained from a man aged 18-30 years in good health. The sequenced sample consisted of naive CD4+ T cells sorted from blood. Subset noted: CD45RA+ positively selected. The CDR3 nucleotides are TGTGCCTCTGGCCCCTTGAATAATTCACCCCTCCACTTT. Protein sequence: CASGPLNNSPLHF.